This T cell receptor beta chain derives from a study of T-cell memory formation after mild COVID-19. As for the study in general: TCR clusters were mostly donor specific.

TCRdb reprocessed the 5' RACE reads via MiXCR and lists one record per CDR3 protein. The table has approximately 480,000 distinct CDR3 sequences, roughly 18% seen once. As for this clonotype: Its target is not known.

Findings and caveats of the study: Prior to infection, memory already included some responding clones, suggesting cross-reactive memory joined.

The germline CDR1 and CDR2 sequences are MNHEY and SVGEGT. CDR3 length: 14 amino acids. V dropped 3 bases and J dropped 2 bases, with 11 bases sitting between them. The J gene is TRBJ2-7, the V gene TRBV6-2 or TRBV6-3; D perhaps matches TRBD2 (6 bases). Sequencing input: PBMCs or a T cell subset sorted from them (not recorded which). This TCR derives from an adult woman who had mild COVID-19 (a few samples of this study predate the infection). Cell type and time point are not known. The CDR3 nucleotides are TGTGCCAGCAGTTATAGCGGCATCACCTACGAGCAGTACTTC. Translation: CASSYSGITYEQYF.